Each of the 21 T cell receptor beta chains below was sequenced from the same sample in a study of radiotherapy plus CTLA-4 blockade in lung cancer. Here immunoSEQ multiplex PCR was the method, and the copy in TCRdb shows in-frame clones only, minus some. The table lists 95,000 to 150,000 clones, about 90% of them singletons. The sequencing here drew on peripheral blood, taken from a patient treated with radiotherapy plus ipilimumab. All receptors come from a human donor with non-small cell lung cancer that progressed on radiotherapy plus ipilimumab.

This chain connects TRBV29-1 to TRBJ2-5; TRBD1 agrees at 10 bases. Germline V lookup: CDR1 SQVTM, CDR2 ANQGSEA. The CDR3 length is 13 residues. The CDR3 coding sequence is TGCAGTGGAGGACAGGGGGGAGCAGAGACCCAGTACTTC. This translates into CSGGQGGAETQYF.

V is TRBV18 and J is TRBJ1-5; 7 nucleotides line up with TRBD1. This CDR3 is 13 amino acids long. Germline lookup yields CDR1 KGHSH and CDR2 LQKENI. V was clipped by 3 bases and J by 4 bases; unmatched bases: 0. The CDR3 protein is CASSPGQNQPQHF. The CDR3 nucleotides read TGTGCCAGCTCACCGGGACAGAATCAGCCCCAGCATTTT. Full variable domain (outside the CDR3, taken from reference TRBV18 and TRBJ1-5): NAGVMQNPRHLVRRRGQEARLRCSPMKGHSHVYWYRQLPEEGLKFMVYLQKENIIDESGMPKERFSAEFPKEGPSILRIQQVVRGDSAAYFCASSPGQNQPQHFGDGTRLSIL.

The chain links TRBV6-6 to TRBJ1-1, with TRBD1 matching 7 bases. The CDR3 runs to 11 residues. The V segment lost 7 bases and the J segment 8 bases; nucleotides outside the gene matches: 4. CDR1 is MNHNY and CDR2 is SVGAGI in the germline V gene (reference sequence). CDR3 DNA sequence: TGTGCCAGCACCCGACAGGGAGAAGCTTTCTTT. Amino acids: CASTRQGEAFF.

The V gene is TRBV30, the J gene TRBJ1-2; possible D gene TRBD1, 5 bases. The CDR3 sequence is 12 residues long. The germline gives CDR1 GTSNPN, CDR2 SVGIG (reference sequence). V lost 5 bases to trimming and J lost 8 bases, with 15 bases between them. CDR3: CAWGLGHPGYTF. In DNA, the CDR3 is TGTGCCTGGGGCCTCGGACATCCCGGCTACACCTTC.

This clone was recorded once. The rearrangement uses TRBV5-1 and TRBJ2-7; 9 bases fit TRBD1. The CDR3 spans 13 residues. V was pared by 6 bases and J by 5 bases, with 6 bases of the junction left unmatched. Looked up from germline, CDR1 is SGHRS and CDR2 is YFSETQ. In DNA, the CDR3 is TGCGCCAGCACACAGGGGGCGGGTGACGAGCAGTACTTC. Its protein product is CASTQGAGDEQYF.

The chain is built from TRBV6-5 and TRBJ1-1; TRBD1 might be the D (6 bases). Per the germline V gene, CDR1 is MNHEY and CDR2 is SVGAGI. This CDR3 has 14 amino acids. Trimming cost V 6 bases and J 0 bases, with 11 bases left between them. The CDR3, as DNA: TGTGCCAGCAGACAGGGATCCCTGAACACTGAAGCTTTCTTT. This sequence encodes CASRQGSLNTEAFF.

The chain joins TRBV30 to TRBJ2-7; D may be TRBD1 (5 bases). The germline CDR1 and CDR2 sequences are GTSNPN and SVGIG (reference sequence). Trimming shortened V by 7 bases and J by 2 bases, and 21 bases separated the two germline ends. This CDR3 comprises 15 residues. CDR3 in DNA: TGTGCCTCCTCGATAAAAGGGGTGCCAGCCTACGAGCAGTACTTC. It encodes CASSIKGVPAYEQYF.

The rearrangement joins TRBV4-1 to TRBJ1-2; D is possibly TRBD1 (5 bases). V was pared by 0 bases and J by 3 bases, with 11 bases between. Germline-derived CDR1 and CDR2 are MGHRA and YSYEKL. CDR3 length: 15 residues. CDR3 sequence (DNA): TGCGCCAGCAGCCAAGATGGGGGTTGGGACTATGGCTACACCTTC. Encoded protein: CASSQDGGWDYGYTF.

Here the CDR3 reads CASSVAGGPIGELFF. CDR3 in DNA: TGTGCCAGCAGCGTAGCGGGAGGGCCTATCGGGGAGCTGTTTTTT. V gene TRBV9 combines with J gene TRBJ2-2; 8 nucleotides align to TRBD2. The junction had 5 bases not matched to a gene; V was cut back by 0 bases and J by 7 bases. The CDR3 runs to 15 residues. The germline V gene has CDR1 SGDLS and CDR2 YYNGEE.

This CDR3 reads CAWSPSYNEQFF. The CDR3 DNA reads as TGTGCCTGGAGTCCTTCCTACAATGAGCAGTTCTTC. The chain carries TRBV30 and TRBJ2-1; D gene ambiguous. Germline assignment: CDR1 GTSNPN and CDR2 SVGIG (reference sequence). Trimming took off 2 bases at V and 1 base at J, with 3 bases between the two ends. The CDR3 consists of 12 residues.

The chain recombines TRBV5-1 with TRBJ2-7; TRBD2 agrees at 8 bases. The germline V gene encodes CDR1 SGHRS and CDR2 YFSETQ. V lost 0 bases and J lost 2; bases outside the gene matches: 4. The CDR3 runs to 15 residues. CDR3 in amino acids: CASSLGLARAYEQYF. Written as DNA, the CDR3 is TGCGCCAGCAGCTTGGGACTAGCGCGTGCCTACGAGCAGTACTTC. The full variable domain, in which reference TRBV5-1 and TRBJ2-7 provide the parts outside the CDR3, is KAGVTQTPRYLIKTRGQQVTLSCSPISGHRSVSWYQQTPGQGLQFLFEYFSETQRNKGNFPGRFSGRQFSNSRSEMNVSTLELGDSALYLCASSLGLARAYEQYFGPGTRLTVT.

The chain carries TRBV18 and TRBJ2-7; TRBD1 matches 9 bases. There are 16 residues in the CDR3. The ends lost 5 bases at V and 3 bases at J; junction bases unmatched: 11. CDR1 and CDR2 (germline): KGHSH, LQKENI. The CDR3 region has the DNA TGTGCCAGCTCAATAATCCCGGGACAGGGAATCTACGAGCAGTACTTC. It encodes CASSIIPGQGIYEQYF.

This clone has only a few counts. The chain employs TRBV5-1 and TRBJ2-1; D is ambiguous. The ends were cut back, 0 bases at V and 5 bases at J, with 12 bases in the middle. The CDR3 is 15 amino acids. The germline V gene has CDR1 SGHRS and CDR2 YFSETQ. The CDR3 DNA reads TGCGCCAGCAGCTTGGAGGGCACCCCGGACAATGAGCAGTTCTTC. Translating gives CASSLEGTPDNEQFF.

The J gene is TRBJ2-7, the V gene TRBV6-6, with D hard to call. The CDR3 has 15 amino acids. V was shortened by 4 bases and J by 0 bases, with 13 bases between the two germline ends. CDR1 MNHNY and CDR2 SVGAGI come from the germline V gene (reference sequence). CDR3 nucleotides: TGTGCCAGCAGTTCTCCGACCCTTAACTCCTACGAGCAGTACTTC. Protein product: CASSSPTLNSYEQYF.

The CDR3 DNA reads TGTGCCAGCAGCCACGGGTCGGATACGCAGTATTTT. Residues: CASSHGSDTQYF. The gene calls are TRBV7-2 and TRBJ2-3; D is unresolved. Trimming shortened V by 5 bases and J by 6 bases, and 9 bases separated the two germline ends. CDR3 size: 12 residues. The germline V gene has CDR1 SGHTA and CDR2 FQGNSA.

The rearrangement links TRBV25-1 to TRBJ2-5; D gene unclear. The V end lost 6 bases, the J end lost 0 bases, and 14 bases lay between the germline ends. The CDR3 sequence is 15 residues long. Per the germline V gene, CDR1 is MGHDK and CDR2 is SYGVNS. The DNA of the CDR3 is TGTGCCAGCAGGAACACGAGAAAGTACCAAGAGACCCAGTACTTC. Translation gives CASRNTRKYQETQYF.

This chain links TRBV7-9 with TRBJ1-1; D call uncertain. The CDR3 is 14 residues long. Germline V lookup: CDR1 SEHNR, CDR2 FQNEAQ (reference sequence). V shed 2 bases and J shed 5 bases, with 12 bases lying between them. The CDR3 spells CASSLLGVGTEAFF. CDR3 nucleotides: TGTGCCAGCAGCTTACTTGGGGTTGGGACTGAAGCTTTCTTT.

This chain joins TRBV4-1 and TRBJ2-3; the D gene could be TRBD1 or TRBD2 (5 bases each). The germline gives CDR1 MGHRA, CDR2 YSYEKL. The V end lost 2 bases, the J end lost 6 bases, and 9 bases lay between the germline ends. The CDR3 runs 13 residues. In DNA form, the CDR3 reads TGCGCCAGCAGCCAACGGGGCGCGGATACGCAGTATTTT. Its translation is CASSQRGADTQYF.

The rearrangement joins TRBV10-3 to TRBJ2-1; no definite D call. Germline V gene lookup returns CDR1 ENHRY and CDR2 SYGVKD. This CDR3 is built from 13 residues. Trimming removed 10 bases from V and 0 bases from J, with 10 bases in between. CDR3 protein: CATSKASYNEQFF. CDR3 coding DNA: TGTGCCACCTCTAAGGCCTCCTACAATGAGCAGTTCTTC.

This chain joins TRBV5-1 and TRBJ2-3; D is uncertain. V was cut by 3 bases and J by 0 bases, with 14 bases left in between. Germline values: CDR1 SGHRS, CDR2 YFSETQ. CDR3 length: 16 residues. The CDR3 DNA is TGCGCCAGCAGCTCTTTCCGTGGATCTAGCACAGATACGCAGTATTTT. This translates into CASSSFRGSSTDTQYF.

Note on this clone: The junction and the germline gene differ at one end; a read error may be behind it. CDR3 region: CASSQDRQTLGEQYF. In DNA form, the CDR3 reads TGTGCCAGCAGCCAAGATCGGCAGACCCTGGGGGAGCAGTACTTC. This sequence joins TRBV4-1 and TRBJ2-7; D gene uncertain. CDR1 and CDR2 from the germline V gene are MGHRA and YSYEKL. The CDR3 is 15 amino acids.